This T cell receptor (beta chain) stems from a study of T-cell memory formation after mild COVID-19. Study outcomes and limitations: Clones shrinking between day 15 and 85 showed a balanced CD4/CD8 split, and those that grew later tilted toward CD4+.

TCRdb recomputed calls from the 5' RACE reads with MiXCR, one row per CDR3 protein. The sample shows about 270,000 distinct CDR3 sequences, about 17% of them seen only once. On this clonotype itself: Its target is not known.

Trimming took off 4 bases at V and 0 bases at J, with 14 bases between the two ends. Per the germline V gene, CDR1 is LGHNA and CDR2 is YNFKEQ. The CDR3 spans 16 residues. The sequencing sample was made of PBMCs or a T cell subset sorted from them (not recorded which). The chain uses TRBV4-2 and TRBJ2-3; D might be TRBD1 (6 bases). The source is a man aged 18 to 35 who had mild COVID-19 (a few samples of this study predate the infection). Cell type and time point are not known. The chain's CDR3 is CASSPRPQGSTDTQYF. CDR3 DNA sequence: TGTGCCAGCAGCCCCCGCCCACAGGGTAGCACAGATACGCAGTATTTT.